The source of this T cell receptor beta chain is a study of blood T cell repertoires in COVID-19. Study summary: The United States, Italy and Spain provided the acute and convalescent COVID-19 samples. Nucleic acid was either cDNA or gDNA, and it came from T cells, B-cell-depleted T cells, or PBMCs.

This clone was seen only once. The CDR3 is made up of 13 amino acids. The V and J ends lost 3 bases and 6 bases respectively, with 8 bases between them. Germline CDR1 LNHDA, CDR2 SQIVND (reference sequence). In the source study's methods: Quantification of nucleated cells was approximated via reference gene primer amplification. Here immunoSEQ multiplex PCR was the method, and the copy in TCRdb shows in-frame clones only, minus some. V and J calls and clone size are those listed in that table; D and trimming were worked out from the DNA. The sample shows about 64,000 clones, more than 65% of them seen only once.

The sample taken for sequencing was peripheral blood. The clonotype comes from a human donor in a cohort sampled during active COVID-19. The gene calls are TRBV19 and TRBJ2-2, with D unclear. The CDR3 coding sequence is TGTGCCAGTAGTATTAATCGGGCCGGGGAGCTGTTTTTT. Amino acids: CASSINRAGELFF. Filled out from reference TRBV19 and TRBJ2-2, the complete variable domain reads DGGITQSPKYLFRKEGQNVTLSCEQNLNHDAMYWYRQDPGQGLRLIYYSQIVNDFQKGDIAEGYSVSREKKESFPLTVTSAQKNPTAFYLCASSINRAGELFFGEGSRLTVL.